A selection of T cell receptor beta chains follows, all from one sample in a study of T cell responses to AZD1222 COVID-19 vaccine. Produced via immunoSEQ multiplex PCR; TCRdb's table is partial and in-frame only. The sample has 100,000 to 150,000 clones, roughly 93% seen once. Specimen: peripheral blood, collected on day 0 of AZD1222 vaccination. The receptors here all came from an adult in good health. CDR3s include the opening cysteine and the closing phenylalanine or tryptophan. A D gene is named only where the DNA matches it firmly. For some rows the clone size is stated as once, few or many, or as a class when expanded; others skip it.

d_call	clone_size	v_call	j_call	cdr3_nt	cdr3_aa
TRBD1	NA	TRBV7-2	TRBJ1-5	TGTGCCAGCAGCTCCGGGACAGGGAATAGTCAGCCCCAGCATTTT	CASSSGTGNSQPQHF
TRBD2	NA	TRBV28	TRBJ2-1	TGTGCCAGCAGTTCCTCCGGACTAGCGAACGGTTATGAGCAGTTCTTC	CASSSSGLANGYEQFF
TRBD2	NA	TRBV5-1	TRBJ2-1	TGCGCCAGCAGCACCCTAGCGGGAGGACCTACAAATGAGCAGTTCTTC	CASSTLAGGPTNEQFF
NA	NA	TRBV7-8	TRBJ2-7	TGTGCCAGCAGTTCGAACAGGGTGGTAAGGAGAAGCGAGCAGTACTTC	CASSSNRVVRRSEQYF
TRBD1	few	TRBV29-1	TRBJ1-1	TGCAGCTCCAAATCGGGACAGACTGAAGCTTTCTTT	CSSKSGQTEAFF
NA	NA	TRBV2	TRBJ2-7	TGTGCCAGCAGATATTGGGGGTCCTACGAGCAGTACTTC	CASRYWGSYEQYF
NA	once	TRBV28	TRBJ1-1	TGTGCCAGCAGCCCCTCGCCCGGGAACACTGAAGCTTTCTTT	CASSPSPGNTEAFF
NA	NA	TRBV19	TRBJ1-4	TGTGCCAGTACCAGGGTAGGGACAACTAATGAAAAACTGTTTTTT	CASTRVGTTNEKLFF
NA	NA	TRBV6-5	TRBJ1-5	TGTGCCAGCAGTTCCTTACGGGGAACTCAGCCCCAGCATTTT	CASSSLRGTQPQHF
NA	NA	TRBV12-3/TRBV12-4	TRBJ1-1	TGTGCCAGCAGTCTTGGACCACGGGAAGCTTTCTTT	CASSLGPREAFF
TRBD1	NA	TRBV11-1	TRBJ1-5	TGTGCCAGCAGCTCCGGACAGGGCAATCAGCCCCAGCATTTT	CASSSGQGNQPQHF